This TCR beta chain came from a study of OX40 agonist ivuxolimab in advanced cancers. Study-level background: The patients' treatment was ivuxolimab, an agonistic anti-OX40 (CD134) antibody. Two cutaneous melanoma patients and one hepatocellular carcinoma patient, three in all, had partial responses.

On this clone itself: Its target is not known.

Study outcomes and limitations: The expanded peripheral T cells' antigen specificity was not determined.

CDR1 is SQVTM and CDR2 is ANQGSEA in the germline V gene. V lost 4 bases, J lost 5 bases, and 9 bases lay in between. The CDR3 is made up of 12 amino acids. Sequenced by immunoSEQ multiplex PCR; TCRdb stores in-frame clones only, minus some. The sample has 65,000 to 90,000 clones, roughly four fifths seen once; the top ten hold 5%. Specimen: CD4+ or CD8+ T cells sorted from blood, collected in a trial of the OX40 agonist ivuxolimab. This sequence was found in an adult with an advanced solid tumor such as melanoma, head and neck, liver or kidney cancer. The chain links TRBV29-1 to TRBJ1-5; weak D call: TRBD1 (5 bases). Here the CDR3 reads CSVGQPDQPQHF. The CDR3, as DNA: TGCAGCGTTGGACAGCCGGATCAGCCCCAGCATTTT.